This TCR beta chain came from a study of cytomegalovirus exposure and HLA in healthy donors. Whole-study results and caveats: With later analysis, a missense DCLRE1C variant became linked to TCR beta V- and J-gene trimming. The analysis excluded some indistinguishable V segments, including TRBV6-2 and TRBV6-3.

The PCR was carried out with 60 Vbeta primers and 13 Jbeta primers. Using immunoSEQ multiplex PCR, the repertoire was profiled, and TCRdb retains in-frame clones only, with some absent. The data contain over 200,000 clones, over 65% of them singletons. About this clone: The antigen is undetermined.

The ends lost 4 bases at V and 0 bases at J; junction bases unmatched: 3. The CDR3 spans 15 residues. CDR1 KGHSH and CDR2 LQKENI come from the germline V gene. The sequenced material came from PBMCs. The receptor's source is a human donor in good health. V gene TRBV18 combines with J gene TRBJ2-1; 7 bases align to TRBD2. The CDR3 here is CASSLRTSSYNEQFF. In DNA form, the CDR3 reads TGTGCCAGCTCACTTCGGACTAGCTCCTACAATGAGCAGTTCTTC.